The 5 T cell receptor beta chains below come from one sample, sequenced in a study of CD8+ T cells in alopecia areata (dated by TCRdb to the late 2010s). Receptor libraries were prepared by the immunoSEQ multiplex PCR assay. RNA was extracted from all samples and reverse transcribed into cDNA as template for TCR sequencing. TCRdb carries this immuneACCESS record with in-frame sequences only. Its versions omit some clonotypes, under half of them owing to an unresolved V gene in the studies checked, with the rest unexplained. The sample profile shows around 100,000 clones; 44% of them were found once. Of the sample, roughly a sixth falls within the top ten clones. The time point label here, explained by the study, means: 24 weeks on oral tofacitinib. The intended sense of this specimen's treatment or condition label: oral pan-JAK inhibitor, 5-10 mg twice daily. The specimen was CD8+ T cells sorted from blood, collected at week 24, from a patient treated with tofacitinib. Receptor source: a human donor with alopecia areata.

This clone was seen a few times. The chain recombines TRBV28 with TRBJ2-5, with 7 bases matching TRBD1. Unmatched junction bases numbered 8, after V lost 3 bases and J lost 4 bases. The CDR3 sequence is 15 residues long. Germline V gene lookup returns CDR1 MDHEN and CDR2 SYDVKM. In DNA form, the CDR3 reads TGTGCCAGCAGTTTTGGTAGGGGGCAGGGAGAGACCCAGTACTTC. Amino acids: CASSFGRGQGETQYF.

The V call is TRBV7-3, the J call TRBJ2-7, with 8 bases that match TRBD2. Germline V lookup: CDR1 SGHTA, CDR2 FQGTGA. The CDR3 covers 14 residues. The V segment lost 0 bases and the J segment 5 bases; nucleotides outside the gene matches: 3. The CDR3: CASSLTAGAHEQYF. In DNA form, the CDR3 reads TGTGCCAGCAGCTTAACAGCGGGAGCCCACGAGCAGTACTTC.

The table lists this clone with a few counts. The chain has TRBV7-9 and TRBJ2-3, with D tentatively TRBD1 (6 bases). Trimming removed 3 bases at V and 0 bases at J, with 13 bases between. This CDR3 region has 16 residues. Per germline, CDR1 SEHNR and CDR2 FQNEAQ (reference sequence). This CDR3 is CASSFPAGDSTDTQYF. CDR3 nucleotide sequence: TGTGCCAGCAGCTTCCCCGCAGGGGACAGCACAGATACGCAGTATTTT.

This rearrangement joins TRBV7-2 to TRBJ2-3, with 12 bases matching TRBD2. Germline V gives CDR1 SGHTA, CDR2 FQGNSA. The trim removed 3 bases at V and 4 bases at J, leaving 8 bases unmatched. This CDR3 is built from 17 residues. CDR3 residues: CASSFLLAGGRADTQYF. CDR3 nucleotides: TGTGCCAGCAGCTTCCTTCTAGCGGGAGGGCGTGCAGATACGCAGTATTTT. Supplemented by reference TRBV7-2 and TRBJ2-3, the full variable domain reads GAGVSQSPSNKVTEKGKDVELRCDPISGHTALYWYRQSLGQGLEFLIYFQGNSAPDKSGLPSDRFSAERTGGSVSTLTIQRTQQEDSAVYLCASSFLLAGGRADTQYFGPGTRLTVL.

This clone was recorded a few times. The genes are TRBV4-3 and TRBJ1-1, with D tentatively TRBD1 (5 bases). CDR1 is LGHNA, CDR2 YSLEER, per germline. The V end was cut by 1 base, the J end by 3 bases, with 12 bases between. This CDR3 spans 15 amino acids. CDR3 region: CASSQVGGVYTEAFF. CDR3 sequence (DNA): TGCGCCAGCAGCCAAGTAGGAGGGGTTTACACTGAAGCTTTCTTT.